The rows below give T cell receptor beta chains drawn from one sample of a study of glioma-infiltrating T cells. TCRdb redid the calling of the multiplex PCR reads with MiXCR, one entry per CDR3 protein. The repertoire holds about 410,000 distinct CDR3 sequences, with 35% to 45% as singletons. Sequencing was done on a sample of glioma tissue, nonneoplastic brain tissue, or PBMCs (not recorded which). The source is a human donor with low-grade glioma or glioblastoma, undergoing nonglioma brain surgery, or in good health (not recorded which). Each CDR3 is given with its conserved first and last residue. The D gene is left open where the match is weak. Rows give clone size only sometimes, using once, few, many, or a class for an expanded clone.

j_call v_call d_call clone_size cdr3_nt cdr3_aa
TRBJ2-1 TRBV7-9 TRBD2 - TGTGCCAGCAGCATCCGGGGGGGACTAGCGGGAGATGAGCAGTTCTTC CASSIRGGLAGDEQFF
TRBJ2-2 TRBV4-1 TRBD2 few TGCGCCAGCAGCCAAGACGGGAGGTCGGGCGGGGAGCTGTTTTTT CASSQDGRSGGELFF
TRBJ2-7 TRBV18 - - TGTGCCAGCTCAGTCGACCCTCTGAACGAGCAGTACTTC CASSVDPLNEQYF
TRBJ2-2 TRBV7-2 TRBD2 - TGTGCCAGCAGCTTAAGGGAGGGCCGAGGGGACACCGGGGAGCTGTTTTTT CASSLREGRGDTGELFF
TRBJ2-1 TRBV5-1 - - TGCGCCAGCAGCTTACAGGGTCAGTACAATGAGCAGTTCTTC CASSLQGQYNEQFF
TRBJ2-2 TRBV28 TRBD2 - TGTGCCAGCAGTTCCGTAGCGGGAGGACACACCGGGGAGCTGTTTTTT CASSSVAGGHTGELFF
TRBJ2-7 TRBV4-3 TRBD1 - TGCGCCAGCAGCCAGGGACAGGACTACGAGCAGCACTTC CASSQGQDYEQHF
TRBJ1-2 TRBV28 - few TGTGCCAGCAGTTTATCGTCTAGCCGGGGCTACACCTTC CASSLSSSRGYTF
TRBJ2-1 TRBV11-2 - - TGTGCCAGCAGCTCTGGGACTCGCCGGAGCTCCTACAATGAGCAGTTCTTC CASSSGTRRSSYNEQFF
TRBJ1-6 TRBV5-1 - - TGCGCCAGCACCGAGGCGCAGGGAGGGCATTCACCCCTCCACTTT CASTEAQGGHSPLHF
TRBJ2-1 TRBV6-5 - - TGTGCCAGCATCATATACAATGAGCAGTTCTTC CASIIYNEQFF
TRBJ2-2 TRBV7-2 - many TGTGCCAGCAGCCTGATGGGTGGGCCCGGGGAGCTGTTTTTT CASSLMGGPGELFF
TRBJ1-2 TRBV18 - - TGTGCCAGCTCGAAGGTTAACTATGGCTACACCTTC CASSKVNYGYTF
TRBJ2-4 TRBV4-1 - once TGCGCCAACAGCCAAGATACCACTCCGGACATTCAGTACTTC CANSQDTTPDIQYF
TRBJ2-5 TRBV6-6 TRBD2 few TGTGCCAGCAGTTACGCGGGACTAGCGGACGGACAAGAGACCCAGTACTTC CASSYAGLADGQETQYF
TRBJ1-2 TRBV4-1 - - TGCGCCAGCAGCCAAGATGGACACTATGGCTACACCTTC CASSQDGHYGYTF
TRBJ2-1 TRBV27 TRBD2 many TGTGCCAGCAGCAGCGGGATCAGGGTATACAATGAGCAGTTCTTC CASSSGIRVYNEQFF
TRBJ2-7 TRBV7-3 - - TGTGCCAGCAGCTTAGACAGCCAACCGCCCTACGAGCAGTACTTC CASSLDSQPPYEQYF
TRBJ2-7 TRBV5-1 - few TGCGCCAGCAGCTCCCGCGTAGGTCCCTACGAGCAGTACTTC CASSSRVGPYEQYF
TRBJ1-1 TRBV20-1 - - TGCAGTGCCGACGAGGGGGGCGGAGACACTGAAGCTTTCTTT CSADEGGGDTEAFF
TRBJ1-4 TRBV28 - few TGTGCCAGCAATCGGGACGCCCCCTTCGGGAAACTGTTTTTT CASNRDAPFGKLFF
TRBJ1-1 TRBV19 - few TGTGCCAGTAGTCCAACCGGGACACCTCAGGCAGCTTTCTTT CASSPTGTPQAAFF
TRBJ2-5 TRBV4-1 - few TGCGCCAGCAGCCAAGCCAGAACACTGGAGACCCAGTACTTC CASSQARTLETQYF
TRBJ1-2 TRBV2 TRBD1 - TGTGCCAGCAGGAGGGACAGGGAGACTAACTATGGCTACACCTTC CASRRDRETNYGYTF
TRBJ1-2 TRBV7-9 - - TGTGCCAGCAGCCATCGCTCAGAAGGCTCCCATGGCTACACCTTC CASSHRSEGSHGYTF
TRBJ2-1 TRBV24-1 TRBD1 once TGTGCCACCACCGACCCAGGGGGCGGTGAGCAGTTCTTC CATTDPGGGEQFF
TRBJ2-7 TRBV4-3 TRBD1 few TGCGCCAGCAGCCGTGGGACAGGGGGCTACTACGAGCAGTACTTC CASSRGTGGYYEQYF
TRBJ2-1 TRBV6-5 - - TGTGCCAGCAGTTACCCGGGACCTCCTTACAATGAGCAGTCCTTC CASSYPGPPYNEQSF
TRBJ2-1 TRBV4-1 - few TGCGCCAGCAGCGCTAGCCCCTCCCACTACAATGAGCAGTTCTTC CASSASPSHYNEQFF
TRBJ2-5 TRBV28 - many TGTGCCAGCAGTTTCTGGAGGGAAGAGACCCAGTACTTC CASSFWREETQYF
TRBJ1-2 TRBV20-1 - few TGCAGTGCTAGAGATGGGTGGCAGGCAGGCTATGGCTACACCTTC CSARDGWQAGYGYTF
TRBJ1-1 TRBV20-1 - - TGCAGTGCCGCGAAGGGGGACACTGAAGCTTTCTTT CSAAKGDTEAFF
TRBJ2-7 TRBV7-3 - few TGTGCCAGCAGCTTAAGGTGGGTCGGGCACGAGCAGTACTTC CASSLRWVGHEQYF
TRBJ1-5 TRBV29-1 - - TGCAGCGTTTCAGGGAACAATCAGCCCCAGCATTTT CSVSGNNQPQHF
TRBJ1-2 TRBV5-4 TRBD1 - TGTGCCAGCAGCTTCCAGGGGGCGAGGGGCTACACCTTC CASSFQGARGYTF
TRBJ1-2 TRBV11-2 TRBD1 few TGTGCCAGCAGTAGACAGGGTAGCGGGGAGGCAGGCTACACCTTC CASSRQGSGEAGYTF
TRBJ2-7 TRBV20-1 - - TGCAGTGCTACTGGGACCCCCTACGAGCAGTACTTC CSATGTPYEQYF
TRBJ2-5 TRBV2 - once TGTGCCAGCAACCCTAGCGAGACCCAGTACTTC CASNPSETQYF
TRBJ1-1 TRBV20-1 - - TGCAGTGCCGGCGCCGAGGGGTTGACCACTAAAGCTTTCTTT CSAGAEGLTTKAFF
TRBJ1-2 TRBV19 TRBD1 once TGTGCCAGTACCTGGACAGGGATGGGATATGGCTACACCTTC CASTWTGMGYGYTF